This entry lists 2 T cell receptor beta chains sequenced from one sample in a study of CD8+CD57+ T cells in acquired aplastic anemia. CDR3 and TCR beta VDJ profiling relied on a genomic DNA template. In TCRdb, the reads were re-called with MiXCR into one record per CDR3 protein. This table has 450,000 to 550,000 distinct CDR3 sequences, more than 25% appearing once. Patients who underwent sequencing had shown CD8+CD57+ cell expansion by flow cytometry. Sequencing was performed on sorted CD4+, CD8+, or CD8+CD57+ T cells (not recorded which) from PBMCs. Receptors were obtained from a human donor with aplastic anemia.

CDR3 in DNA: TGTGCCAGCAGTGGCCTGGGGGGAAGCACAGATACGCAGTATTTT. Protein product: CASSGLGGSTDTQYF. The chain uses TRBV25-1 and TRBJ2-3; D may be TRBD2 (6 bases). V shed 4 bases and J shed 0 bases, with 11 bases lying between them. Germline-derived CDR1 and CDR2 are MGHDK and SYGVNS. The CDR3 extends over 15 amino acids.

The chain uses TRBV6-1 and TRBJ2-2; D might be TRBD2 (5 bases). The CDR3 covers 14 residues. The V and J ends lost 3 bases and 7 bases respectively, with 12 bases between them. CDR1 is MNHNS, CDR2 SASEGT, per germline. In nucleotides, the CDR3 is TGTGCCAGCAGTGATAATAGCGCTGGCGGGGAGCTGTTTTTT. It specifies CASSDNSAGGELFF.